The 3 T cell receptor beta chains given below trace back to one sample, sequenced in a study of long-term antiretroviral therapy in people with HIV. The immunoSEQ assay was v3.0, run at survey level. Repertoires were generated with immunoSEQ multiplex PCR, while TCRdb's copy carries only in-frame clones and drops some. The profile covers 35,000 to 40,000 clones, with around 82% appearing a single time and roughly 14% taken by the ten largest. The source material was unsorted PBMCs, sampled 0.3 years after starting antiretroviral therapy. The source is a man aged 18 to 29 with HIV.

The CDR3 DNA is TGTGCCAGCAGCCAGGGCACAGGGGGTTATTTCTACGAGCAGTACTTC. Translation gives CASSQGTGGYFYEQYF. The rearrangement uses TRBV7-6 and TRBJ2-7, with 8 bases aligning to TRBD1. The CDR3 has 16 residues. Trimming removed 5 bases from V and 3 bases from J; junction bases left unmatched: 12. CDR1 and CDR2 (germline): SGHVS, FNYEAQ.

This clone has a single count. V gene TRBV2 combines with J gene TRBJ2-7, with 7 bases that match TRBD2. CDR3 length equals 16 residues. J gave up 0 bases and V 2 bases, and 7 bases lay outside the gene matches. Germline V gene lookup returns CDR1 SNHLY and CDR2 FYNNEI. The CDR3 loop is CASSESIGDYSYEQYF. The DNA of the CDR3 is TGTGCCAGCAGTGAAAGTATAGGGGACTACTCCTACGAGCAGTACTTC.

This chain joins TRBV6-6 and TRBJ2-1, with no clear D. Germline lookup yields CDR1 MNHNY and CDR2 SVGAGI (reference sequence). Trimming took 6 bases from V and 6 from J, leaving 6 bases between them. CDR3 length: 11 amino acids. CDR3 residues: CASSHGNEQFF. The CDR3 coding sequence is TGTGCCAGCAGCCATGGCAATGAGCAGTTCTTC.